This T cell receptor beta chain emerged from a study of T cell changes during pregnancy in multiple sclerosis. Here immunoSEQ multiplex PCR was the method, and the copy in TCRdb shows in-frame clones only, minus some. Found here are tens of thousands of clones, roughly 94% of them singletons; the top ten hold under 5%. The CDR3 loop spans 14 amino acids. Germline assignment: CDR1 MNHNY and CDR2 SVGAGI (reference sequence). The germline V and J ends were trimmed by 0 bases and 2 bases, with 6 bases remaining between them. The chain recombines TRBV6-6 with TRBJ2-3; D is possibly TRBD2 (5 bases). The receptor was isolated from a female donor in good health, enrolled as a control in a pregnancy study. The starting material was peripheral blood, obtained in the first trimester of pregnancy. The chain's CDR3 is CASSYSRVTDTQYF. The CDR3 nucleotides are TGTGCCAGCAGTTACTCGAGGGTCACAGATACGCAGTATTTT.